This T cell receptor beta chain was retrieved from a study of beta chain features in type 1 diabetes. A few counts support this clone. Isolated RNA was reverse transcribed in full, so expressed TCRB transcripts were sequenced. Assay used: immunoSEQ multiplex PCR; TCRdb lists only in-frame clones, some missing. The sample lists 220,000 or so clones; around 65% were seen once. Over 95% purity was reached by all sorted populations. Sequenced material: naive CD4+ T cells from blood. The clonotype comes from a man aged 25 to 45 in good health.

For the CDR3, the DNA is TGCGCCAGCAGTGATCGACAGGGGCCAGATACGCAGTATTTT. Its protein is CASSDRQGPDTQYF. The chain couples TRBV10-1 to TRBJ2-3, with 8 bases aligning to TRBD1. Germline loops: CDR1 WNHNN, CDR2 SYGVQD (reference sequence). CDR3 length equals 14 residues. With V trimmed by 3 bases and J by 4 bases, 3 bases remained unmatched.